This is a list of T cell receptor beta chains from one sample in a study of shared clonotypes between healthy human individuals. Sequencing was performed with immunoSEQ multiplex PCR; in TCRdb, only in-frame clones are kept and a portion is missing. The sample holds 1,500,000 or so clones; roughly 96% are singletons and the top ten take roughly 1.2%. Sequencing input: naive CD4+ T cells sorted from blood. These receptors originate from a young man in good health. The CDR3 runs from the conserved cysteine through the conserved F or W. The D gene is left open where the match is weak. Size is omitted from some rows. Given values are once, few, many or a class for expanded clones.

CDR3 DNA | CDR3 protein | V gene | D gene | clone size | J gene
TGTGCCTGGAGGGGGGACAGGGATTACTCTGGGGCCAACGTCCTGACTTTC | CAWRGDRDYSGANVLTF | TRBV2 | TRBD1 | once | TRBJ2-6
TGTGCCAGCTCACCCTCACCTTCGAGAGTTCGAAGCGGGAGTATCTCGGGCGAGCAGTACTTC | CASSPSPSRVRSGSISGEQYF | TRBV18 | TRBD2 | - | TRBJ2-7
TGTGCCAGCAGTTTTATATCGCCCTCAGGGGGCTATAGCAATCAGCCCCAGCATTTT | CASSFISPSGGYSNQPQHF | TRBV27 | TRBD1 | - | TRBJ1-5
TGTGCCAGCAGCTTGGGTACTAGATTCGAAGCCGGGGAGCTGTTTTTT | CASSLGTRFEAGELFF | TRBV7-2 | - | - | TRBJ2-2
TGTGCCAGCAGTGAAGGGGTGGCTAATGAAAAACTGTTTTTT | CASSEGVANEKLFF | TRBV2 | - | few | TRBJ1-4
TGTGCTAGCAGCTTAAAGCCGGGTGGTCCCTTCTACAATGAGCAGTTCTTC | CASSLKPGGPFYNEQFF | TRBV7-7 | - | - | TRBJ2-1
TGTGCCAGCAGCCAGAGCGGTCACTCCTACGAGCAGTACTTC | CASSQSGHSYEQYF | TRBV27 | - | - | TRBJ2-7
TGCGCCAGCAGCTGGCCGACAGGGGGCTCAGGCGAGCAGTACTTC | CASSWPTGGSGEQYF | TRBV5-1 | TRBD1 | - | TRBJ2-7
TGTGCCATCATGGGGCGGGGGCCCAATCAGCCCCAGCATTTT | CAIMGRGPNQPQHF | TRBV2 | - | - | TRBJ1-5
TGTGCCAGCAGTTTAAAGGGGCCTGAAGCTTTCTTT | CASSLKGPEAFF | TRBV28 | - | - | TRBJ1-1
TGCGCCAGCAGCAACGGAATCCTCGTTGAGGACCAGTACTTC | CASSNGILVEDQYF | TRBV10-1 | - | - | TRBJ2-5
TGTGCCAGCAGCCCCTCTACCGGGACTGCGAGGCACACGACTGAAGCTTTCTTT | CASSPSTGTARHTTEAFF | TRBV7-6 | - | once | TRBJ1-1
TGTGCCAGCAGCCAAGGGGGCCAAGAGACCCAGTACTTC | CASSQGGQETQYF | TRBV14 | - | - | TRBJ2-5
TGTGCCAGCAGCTGGGGGAGGCAGAGTCAAAATGAGCAGTTCTTC | CASSWGRQSQNEQFF | TRBV6-1 | - | - | TRBJ2-1
TGTGCCAGCAGTTCGAAGGTACGATGGGAATACGAGCAGTACTTC | CASSSKVRWEYEQYF | TRBV28 | - | - | TRBJ2-7
TGTGCCAGCAGTAATCAGTTGGGCAGGGCCACAGATACGCAGTATTTT | CASSNQLGRATDTQYF | TRBV9 | - | - | TRBJ2-3
TGTGCCAGCAGCTTAATGTGGCAGGCTCGCTATGGCTACACCTTC | CASSLMWQARYGYTF | TRBV7-2 | - | - | TRBJ1-2
TGCGCCAGCAGCCAAGAACCCAACACTGAAGCTTTCTTT | CASSQEPNTEAFF | TRBV5-1 | - | - | TRBJ1-1
TGTGCCAGCAGTGAAGCAAGGAGGATCTCTGGGGCCAACGTCCTGACTTTC | CASSEARRISGANVLTF | TRBV2 | - | - | TRBJ2-6
TGTGCCAGCAGCTCTCTACTGACGGGTGAGCAGTTCTTC | CASSSLLTGEQFF | TRBV11-3 | - | once | TRBJ2-1
TGTGCCAGCAGGTCTCGACTAGCAGATGGAGAGCAGTTCTTC | CASRSRLADGEQFF | TRBV28 | TRBD2 | - | TRBJ2-1
TGCGCCAGCGGACTGGGACAGGGGAACACCGGGGAGCTGTTTTTT | CASGLGQGNTGELFF | TRBV5-1 | TRBD1 | few | TRBJ2-2
TGTGCCAGCAGTCGATTTGGGGCAGACGGACTACAATACGAGCAGTACTTC | CASSRFGADGLQYEQYF | TRBV27 | - | - | TRBJ2-7
TGTGCCAGCTCCCGATGGGAAATCCAGGGAGGAGGCTACACCTTC | CASSRWEIQGGGYTF | TRBV18 | - | - | TRBJ1-2
TGTGCCAGCAGCCGCATTACAGGGGGCAGGATCTTTAACTATGGCTACACCTTC | CASSRITGGRIFNYGYTF | TRBV7-9 | TRBD1 | once | TRBJ1-2
TGTGCTAGTGCCCTAGCGGGAGTTGGCACCGGGGAGCTGTTTTTT | CASALAGVGTGELFF | TRBV12-5 | TRBD2 | - | TRBJ2-2
TGTGCCAGCTCACCAACTCCGGATTGGGGAGCTTTCTTT | CASSPTPDWGAFF | TRBV18 | - | - | TRBJ1-1
TGCGCCAGCAATCGACTGGGCGGAGTACAAGAGACCCAGTACTTC | CASNRLGGVQETQYF | TRBV10-2 | - | - | TRBJ2-5
TGTGCCAGTCTGGAGGCGGGAGGCACCGGGGAGCTGTTTTTT | CASLEAGGTGELFF | TRBV28 | TRBD2 | - | TRBJ2-2
TGTGCTAGCAGCTACATGACAGGGGACACAGATACGCAGTATTTT | CASSYMTGDTDTQYF | TRBV7-7 | TRBD1 | - | TRBJ2-3
TGCGCCAGCAGCGACCTTAGAGGCCAAGAGACCCAGTACTTC | CASSDLRGQETQYF | TRBV5-1 | - | - | TRBJ2-5
TGTGCCAGCAGCTTCGGACGGGGGCCGGGTGAGCAGTTCTTC | CASSFGRGPGEQFF | TRBV7-2 | - | - | TRBJ2-1
TGTGCCAGCAGCTTTTCTAGCGGCGCGAACACCGGGGAGCTGTTTTTT | CASSFSSGANTGELFF | TRBV11-3 | TRBD2 | - | TRBJ2-2
TGTGCCAGCAGCGAAAGCGGCAGAAGACAGGTTAAAGAGACCCAGTACTTC | CASSESGRRQVKETQYF | TRBV9 | - | - | TRBJ2-5
TGTGCCAGCAGTTTTAAGTACCATGAAAAACTGTTTTTT | CASSFKYHEKLFF | TRBV27 | - | few | TRBJ1-4
TGTGCCAGCAGTTTGGGGGGAGGACCTTATGGCTACACCTTC | CASSLGGGPYGYTF | TRBV6-6 | - | - | TRBJ1-2
TGTGCCAGCAGCACAGGGGGCTATGGCTACACCTTC | CASSTGGYGYTF | TRBV5-6 | TRBD1 | - | TRBJ1-2
TGTGCCAGCAGTCCTCCCGGACTAGCGGGATGTCTAACTAGCACAGATACGCAGTATTTT | CASSPPGLAGCLTSTDTQYF | TRBV14 | TRBD2 | once | TRBJ2-3
TGTGCCAGCAGGGCAAGGTGGACAAGAGCAACTAATGAAAAACTGTTTTTT | CASRARWTRATNEKLFF | TRBV11-2 | - | - | TRBJ1-4
TGCAGCGTTACGGACGGGAGGGAAAAACTGTTTTTT | CSVTDGREKLFF | TRBV29-1 | - | - | TRBJ1-4
TGTGCCAGCAGCTACCCCTTAGACAGGGGCCACTCTGGGGCCAACGTCCTGACTTTC | CASSYPLDRGHSGANVLTF | TRBV5-5 | TRBD1 | - | TRBJ2-6